The 14 T cell receptor beta chains in this list originate from one sample, sequenced in a study of siplizumab effects on memory and regulatory T cells. No antigen has been identified for these receptors. Here immunoSEQ multiplex PCR was the method, and the copy in TCRdb shows in-frame clones only, minus some. This table holds about 14,000 clones, more than 40% found once. A 37°C coculture lasting approximately 6 days was applied to the mixed lymphocyte reaction cells. Sequenced sample: CFSE-low (dividing) CD4+ T cells sorted from an allogeneic mixed lymphocyte reaction. Every receptor here comes from a human donor in good health; the cells came from an allogeneic mixed lymphocyte reaction.

The J gene is TRBJ2-5, the V gene TRBV4-1, with a weak D call TRBD2 (6 bases). CDR3 length: 16 residues. Trimming removed 5 bases from V and 5 bases from J, with 21 bases in between. From germline, CDR1 is MGHRA and CDR2 YSYEKL. The CDR3, as DNA: TGCGCCAGCAGCGCGGGGACCGGGAGCCGGAGGGAGACCCAGTACTTC. Residues: CASSAGTGSRRETQYF.

The CDR3 nucleotides are TGCGCCAGCAGCGCCCTACCCCTACTAGCGGGGGTGCGCGGGACCCAGTACTTC. Its protein product is CASSALPLLAGVRGTQYF. The chain joins TRBV4-3 to TRBJ2-5; TRBD2 aligns across 11 bases. The length of the CDR3 is 18 residues. The germline V gene encodes CDR1 LGHNA and CDR2 YSLEER. V dropped 5 bases and J dropped 7; count of bases not matched to a gene: 18.

This clone was detected a few times. J is TRBJ1-3 and V is TRBV10-2, with D perhaps matching TRBD1 (5 bases). CDR3 size: 14 residues. The germline V gene encodes CDR1 WSHSY and CDR2 SAAADI. Trimming shortened V by 6 bases and J by 3 bases, and 12 bases separated the two germline ends. The CDR3 coding sequence is TGCGCCAGCAGCCGGGACCTCGGTGGAAACACCATATATTTT. Its translation is CASSRDLGGNTIYF.

This clone was seen more than once but under ten times. This chain uses TRBV28 with TRBJ1-5; no clear D. Germline lookup yields CDR1 MDHEN and CDR2 SYDVKM. This CDR3 has 13 amino acids. Trimming left V 6 bases short and J 9 bases short, with 15 bases between. The CDR3: CASRRQSRGPQHF. DNA for the CDR3: TGTGCCAGCAGGCGGCAGTCCCGGGGGCCCCAGCATTTT. Full variable domain (remainder filled in from reference TRBV28 and TRBJ1-5): DVKVTQSSRYLVKRTGEKVFLECVQDMDHENMFWYRQDPGLGLRLIYFSYDVKMKEKGDIPEGYSVSREKKERFSLILESASTNQTSMYLCASRRQSRGPQHFGDGTRLSIL.

This chain links TRBV7-9 with TRBJ2-7; maybe TRBD1 (7 bases). The germline V gene encodes CDR1 SEHNR and CDR2 FQNEAQ (reference sequence). This CDR3 is built from 13 residues. Trimming shortened V by 8 bases and J by 3 bases, and 14 bases separated the two germline ends. The CDR3: CASGGTVDYEQYF. The CDR3 nucleotides read TGTGCCAGCGGGGGGACAGTAGACTACGAGCAGTACTTC.

This clone was observed a handful of times. CDR3 DNA: TGTGCCAGACAGGGGATTAGCACAGATACGCAGTATTTT. Its translation is CARQGISTDTQYF. The rearrangement uses TRBV2 and TRBJ2-3; 7 bases fit TRBD1. CDR1 SNHLY and CDR2 FYNNEI come from the germline V gene. V lost 9 bases and J lost 0; bases outside the gene matches: 3. The CDR3 sequence is 13 residues long.

The V gene is TRBV6-1, the J gene TRBJ1-2; D is possibly TRBD1 (5 bases). Trimming removed 10 bases at V and 2 bases at J, with 17 bases between. The germline CDR1 and CDR2 sequences are MNHNS and SASEGT. The CDR3 spans 14 residues. CDR3 sequence: CATYQGLFNYGYTF. As DNA, the CDR3 is TGTGCCACCTATCAGGGACTTTTCAACTATGGCTACACCTTC.

This rearrangement joins TRBV11-2 to TRBJ1-2, with D possibly TRBD1 on 5 matching bases. CDR1 and CDR2 (germline): SGHAT, FQNNGV. The CDR3 is 12 residues long. V gave up 0 bases and J gave up 6 bases, with 5 bases separating them. CDR3 protein: CASSLEGDGYTF. The CDR3, as DNA: TGTGCCAGCAGCTTAGAGGGGGATGGCTACACCTTC.

This chain joins TRBV27 and TRBJ2-3; maybe TRBD2 (5 bases). V gave up 3 bases and J gave up 6 bases, with 16 bases separating them. This CDR3 region has 15 residues. From germline, CDR1 is MNHEY and CDR2 SMNVEV (reference sequence). The CDR3 bases are TGTGCCAGCAGTTTCTACGGCAGGACGGGGGATACGCAGTATTTT. This translates into CASSFYGRTGDTQYF.

The rearrangement uses TRBV7-3 and TRBJ2-1; D might be TRBD1 (6 bases). The CDR3 runs to 15 residues. V gave up 5 bases and J gave up 7 bases, with 18 bases separating them. Germline loops: CDR1 SGHTA, CDR2 FQGTGA. The CDR3 bases are TGTGCCAGCAGCAAGGGGAGCAGGGGAGATAATGAGCAGTTCTTC. Protein product: CASSKGSRGDNEQFF.

The V and J genes are TRBV30 and TRBJ1-2; tentatively, D is TRBD1 (6 bases). Trimming pared 5 bases from V and 8 bases from J, leaving 15 bases between. The length of the CDR3 is 12 residues. CDR1 GTSNPN and CDR2 SVGIG come from the germline V gene (reference sequence). Written as DNA, the CDR3 is TGTGCCTGGGCCCGGGACATGAAGGGCTACACCTTC. It specifies CAWARDMKGYTF.

The CDR3 loop reads CASSLMGRSDTQYF. CDR3 nucleotides: TGTGCCAGCAGCTTAATGGGGAGGTCGGATACGCAGTATTTT. This chain connects TRBV7-3 to TRBJ2-3, with a weak D call TRBD2 (6 bases). Germline V gives CDR1 SGHTA, CDR2 FQGTGA. The germline V and J ends were trimmed by 1 base and 6 bases, with 11 bases remaining between them. CDR3 length: 14 residues. The complete variable domain, with remaining parts taken from reference TRBV7-3 and TRBJ2-3, reads GAGVSQTPSNKVTEKGKYVELRCDPISGHTALYWYRQSLGQGPEFLIYFQGTGAADDSGLPNDRFFAVRPEGSVSTLKIQRTERGDSAVYLCASSLMGRSDTQYFGPGTRLTVL.

This chain connects TRBV2 to TRBJ2-1; D possibly corresponds to TRBD1 (6 bases). Germline CDR1 reads SNHLY; CDR2 reads FYNNEI. The CDR3 has 14 amino acids. V was shortened by 0 bases and J by 9 bases, with 12 bases between the two germline ends. The CDR3 DNA reads as TGTGCCAGCAGTGAAGCCCACAGGGTGGGTGAGCAGTTCTTC. This translates into CASSEAHRVGEQFF. The complete variable domain, with remaining parts taken from reference TRBV2 and TRBJ2-1, reads EPEVTQTPSHQVTQMGQEVILRCVPISNHLYFYWYRQILGQKVEFLVSFYNNEISEKSEIFDDQFSVERPDGSNFTLKIRSTKLEDSAMYFCASSEAHRVGEQFFGPGTRLTVL.

This clone occurred a few times. The chain employs TRBV6-5 and TRBJ2-5; D is ambiguous. V lost 4 bases, J lost 1 base, and 1 base lay in between. Germline CDR1 is MNHEY and CDR2 is SVGAGI. The CDR3 is 11 residues long. In DNA form, the CDR3 reads TGTGCCAGCAGTTCCCAAGAGACCCAGTACTTC. Amino acid sequence: CASSSQETQYF.